A single sample is the source of the 25 T cell receptor beta chains below, sequenced in a study of T cell responses to AZD1222 COVID-19 vaccine (dated by TCRdb to the early 2020s). The time point label of this sample denotes: baseline before first vaccination. The receptor library was made with the immunoSEQ multiplex PCR assay. Imported from immuneACCESS, the table was reduced by TCRdb to in-frame sequences with V and J called. These copies leave out some clones; in studies compared against another copy, an unresolved V gene accounts for under half, and the cause of the remainder is not known. This sample has about 150,000 clones in its table, and 80% to 90% of those were observed once. The ten largest clones capture 1.9% of the sample. This sample comprised peripheral blood, obtained on day 0 of AZD1222 vaccination. These receptors all stem from an adult in good health.

This sequence joins TRBV4-1 and TRBJ1-1; D may be TRBD1 (6 bases). The CDR3 length is 13 residues. Per the germline V gene, CDR1 is MGHRA and CDR2 is YSYEKL. V lost 3 bases and J 6 bases, leaving 11 bases between the germline ends. For the CDR3, the DNA is TGCGCCAGCAGCCAGACAGGCCGCGCTGAAGCTTTCTTT. Amino acid sequence: CASSQTGRAEAFF.

This clone turned up a few times. The chain recombines TRBV7-2 with TRBJ1-5, with TRBD1 as a possible D gene (5 bases). Trimming stripped 4 bases from V and 3 bases from J, with 10 bases between. Germline values: CDR1 SGHTA, CDR2 FQGNSA. The CDR3 has 14 amino acids. The CDR3 coding sequence is TGTGCCAGCAGCTCACGACAGCTCAATCAGCCCCAGCATTTT. Amino acid sequence: CASSSRQLNQPQHF.

This clone was counted a few times. The chain combines TRBV19 with TRBJ1-5, with a weak D call TRBD1 (5 bases). CDR3 length: 14 residues. V was pared by 6 bases and J by 8 bases, with 17 bases between. Germline V gene sequence: CDR1 LNHDA, CDR2 SQIVND (reference sequence). This chain's CDR3 is CASSLGTEIKPQHF. As DNA, the CDR3 is TGTGCCAGTAGCCTTGGGACGGAGATCAAGCCCCAGCATTTT. Full variable domain (outside the CDR3, taken from reference TRBV19 and TRBJ1-5): DGGITQSPKYLFRKEGQNVTLSCEQNLNHDAMYWYRQDPGQGLRLIYYSQIVNDFQKGDIAEGYSVSREKKESFPLTVTSAQKNPTAFYLCASSLGTEIKPQHFGDGTRLSIL.

This rearrangement joins TRBV9 to TRBJ1-2; TRBD1 agrees at 9 bases. The CDR3 contains 17 residues. Germline V gene sequence: CDR1 SGDLS, CDR2 YYNGEE. After removal of 3 bases from V and 0 bases from J, the junction contained 9 bases not matched to a gene. The CDR3 is CASSGPGQGQTNYGYTF. Here the CDR3 DNA reads TGTGCCAGCAGCGGCCCGGGACAGGGTCAAACTAACTATGGCTACACCTTC. Full variable domain (outside the CDR3, taken from reference TRBV9 and TRBJ1-2): DSGVTQTPKHLITATGQRVTLRCSPRSGDLSVYWYQQSLDQGLQFLIQYYNGEERAKGNILERFSAQQFPDLHSELNLSSLELGDSALYFCASSGPGQGQTNYGYTFGSGTRLTVV.

J is TRBJ2-2 and V is TRBV15; D gene uncertain. The germline gives CDR1 LNHNV, CDR2 YYDKDF (reference sequence). The CDR3 loop spans 16 amino acids. V was pared by 0 bases and J by 4 bases, with 12 bases between. The CDR3 reads CATSRDPTRSTGELFF. In DNA, the CDR3 is TGTGCCACCAGCAGAGATCCGACGAGGAGCACCGGGGAGCTGTTTTTT.

This rearrangement joins TRBV6-1 to TRBJ1-5; D perhaps matches TRBD1 (6 bases). Per the germline V gene, CDR1 is MNHNS and CDR2 is SASEGT. Trimming took off 2 bases at V and 3 bases at J, with 11 bases between the two ends. CDR3 length: 15 amino acids. The CDR3: CASSELGTYNQPQHF. CDR3 bases: TGTGCCAGCAGTGAATTGGGGACATACAATCAGCCCCAGCATTTT.

The chain uses TRBV6-2 or TRBV6-3 and TRBJ2-3; D is ambiguous. The CDR3 sequence is 14 residues long. Between the trimmed V and J ends, which lost 0 bases and 2 bases, there was a span of 6 bases. The germline V gene encodes CDR1 MNHEY and CDR2 SVGEGT. The CDR3 loop is CASSYSPFTDTQYF. CDR3 sequence (DNA): TGTGCCAGCAGTTACTCGCCCTTCACAGATACGCAGTATTTT.

This chain joins TRBV11-3 and TRBJ2-1; D call uncertain. Germline V gives CDR1 SGHNT, CDR2 YENEEA. The CDR3 runs 16 residues. Trimming took 4 bases from V and 3 from J, leaving 16 bases between them. The CDR3 sequence: CASSSMGQTHYNEQFF. CDR3 sequence (DNA): TGTGCCAGCAGCTCAATGGGCCAGACCCACTACAATGAGCAGTTCTTC.

The chain recombines TRBV2 with TRBJ1-5; no reliable D call. CDR1 and CDR2 from the germline V gene are SNHLY and FYNNEI. CDR3 length: 15 amino acids. Trimming took 7 bases from V and 0 from J, leaving 13 bases between them. The CDR3 bases are TGTGCCAGCACTCTAACTGCTGATAGCAATCAGCCCCAGCATTTT. It codes for CASTLTADSNQPQHF.

This clone was observed once. This sequence joins TRBV27 and TRBJ1-6; perhaps TRBD1 as D (5 bases). In germline, CDR1 is MNHEY, CDR2 SMNVEV (reference sequence). This CDR3 has 17 residues. V gave up 5 bases and J gave up 8 bases, with 22 bases separating them. The CDR3 region has the DNA TGTGCCAGCAGTGCGCCCTTTGGAGGGGCCCTAGATTCACCCCTCCACTTT. Its translation is CASSAPFGGALDSPLHF.

The chain combines TRBV29-1 with TRBJ1-2; 12 bases match TRBD1. CDR3 length equals 13 residues. V trimming: 5 bases; J trimming: 6 bases; junction bases outside the gene matches: 4. Germline CDR1 reads SQVTM; CDR2 reads ANQGSEA. The CDR3 DNA follows: TGCAGCGTTAGGGACAGGGGGCAGGATGGCTACACCTTC. This codes for CSVRDRGQDGYTF.

V gene TRBV19 combines with J gene TRBJ1-1, with no clear D. The CDR3 covers 14 residues. Trimming pared 4 bases from V and 4 bases from J, leaving 13 bases between. Germline V gives CDR1 LNHDA, CDR2 SQIVND (reference sequence). Here the CDR3 DNA reads TGTGCCAGTAGTAAGCTCCCGCCCGGCACTGAAGCTTTCTTT. Amino acids: CASSKLPPGTEAFF.

The chain recombines TRBV12-3 or TRBV12-4 with TRBJ1-6; D ambiguous. Trimming pared 4 bases from V and 9 bases from J, leaving 10 bases between. The CDR3 consists of 13 residues. As DNA, the CDR3 is TGTGCCAGCAGTTCCAAGCCGGGTTCACCCCTCCACTTT. Amino acid sequence: CASSSKPGSPLHF.

The chain has TRBV4-3 and TRBJ1-1; D is ambiguous. This CDR3 comprises 16 residues. V was trimmed by 0 bases and J by 0 bases, leaving 11 bases between them. Germline V gene sequence: CDR1 LGHNA, CDR2 YSLEER. CDR3 sequence reads: CASSQDRSLMNTEAFF. The DNA of the CDR3 is TGCGCCAGCAGCCAAGATCGATCACTTATGAACACTGAAGCTTTCTTT.

V is TRBV6-5 and J is TRBJ2-3; D gene unclear. Germline-derived CDR1 and CDR2 are MNHEY and SVGAGI. The V end was cut by 2 bases, the J end by 0 bases, with 9 bases between. There are 15 residues in the CDR3. This CDR3 reads CASSYMSASTDTQYF. CDR3 DNA sequence: TGTGCCAGCAGTTACATGAGCGCTAGCACAGATACGCAGTATTTT.

V usage is TRBV28 and J usage is TRBJ1-5, with a tentative D call TRBD1 (5 bases). Per the germline V gene, CDR1 is MDHEN and CDR2 is SYDVKM. The CDR3 consists of 16 residues. V dropped 6 bases and J dropped 1 base, with 16 bases sitting between them. The CDR3 region is CASSSPWGESNQPQHF. For the CDR3, the DNA is TGTGCCAGCAGCTCACCTTGGGGGGAAAGCAATCAGCCCCAGCATTTT. Looking up the rest from reference TRBV28 and TRBJ1-5 gives the full variable domain: DVKVTQSSRYLVKRTGEKVFLECVQDMDHENMFWYRQDPGLGLRLIYFSYDVKMKEKGDIPEGYSVSREKKERFSLILESASTNQTSMYLCASSSPWGESNQPQHFGDGTRLSIL.

The chain joins TRBV7-3 to TRBJ1-6; perhaps TRBD1 as D (6 bases). In germline, CDR1 is SGHTA, CDR2 FQGTGA. The V end lost 4 bases, the J end lost 6 bases, and 13 bases lay between the germline ends. This CDR3 has 15 residues. CDR3 bases: TGTGCCAGCAGCTCACAGGGAGGGGGTAATTCACCCCTCCACTTT. Its translation is CASSSQGGGNSPLHF.

J is TRBJ1-1 and V is TRBV3-1 (or the pseudogene TRBV3-2); a possible D gene is TRBD1 (5 bases). Per the germline V gene, CDR1 is LGHDT and CDR2 is YNNKEL (reference sequence). V lost 2 bases to trimming and J lost 1 base, with 11 bases between them. The CDR3 totals 15 residues. The CDR3 nucleotides are TGTGCCAGCAGCCAATCCGACAGAGCGAACACTGAAGCTTTCTTT. It yields the protein CASSQSDRANTEAFF.

The CDR3 region is CASSLASTEQYF. CDR3 DNA: TGTGCCAGCAGCTTGGCCTCTACGGAGCAGTACTTC. The rearrangement joins TRBV5-8 to TRBJ2-7, with D unresolved. Germline values: CDR1 SGHTS, CDR2 YDEGEE. The CDR3 is 12 amino acids. V was clipped by 0 bases and J by 7 bases, with 8 bases between them.

The chain combines TRBV5-4 with TRBJ1-2, with a weak D call TRBD1 (6 bases). Trimming took off 4 bases at V and 2 bases at J, with 15 bases between the two ends. From germline, CDR1 is SGHNT and CDR2 YYREEE (reference sequence). The length of the CDR3 is 15 residues. In DNA, the CDR3 is TGTGCCAGCAGCATAAAGGACAGTCAAAACTATGGCTACACCTTC. Residues: CASSIKDSQNYGYTF.

The chain recombines TRBV5-1 with TRBJ2-7; D is undetermined. Trimming took off 1 base at V and 0 bases at J, with 2 bases between the two ends. The germline V gene encodes CDR1 SGHRS and CDR2 YFSETQ. The CDR3 is 12 amino acids. CDR3 sequence reads: CASSLLSYEQYF. In nucleotides, the CDR3 is TGCGCCAGCAGCTTGCTCTCCTACGAGCAGTACTTC.

In its sample, this clone was seen once. The V gene is TRBV19, the J gene TRBJ1-1; D unclear. The CDR3 runs to 17 residues. CDR1 and CDR2 from the germline V gene are LNHDA and SQIVND (reference sequence). V dropped 0 bases and J dropped 0 bases, with 14 bases sitting between them. The CDR3 loop reads CASSIEEPYSMNTEAFF. Here the CDR3 DNA reads TGTGCCAGTAGTATAGAGGAGCCGTACAGCATGAACACTGAAGCTTTCTTT.

This clone came up a few times. V is TRBV6-5 and J is TRBJ1-5; D might be TRBD1 (6 bases). The V gene lost 6 bases and the J gene lost 1 base, with 7 bases spanning the gap. The germline gives CDR1 MNHEY, CDR2 SVGAGI. The CDR3 runs 13 residues. The CDR3 coding sequence is TGTGCCAGCAGAGGGGGGAGCAATCAGCCCCAGCATTTT. The encoded protein is CASRGGSNQPQHF.

Regarding this clone: The junction differs from germline at one of its ends, possibly a read error. Other DNA sequences of this sample code for an identical CDR3. The chain links TRBV10-3 to TRBJ2-2; D may be TRBD1 (5 bases). CDR1 is ENHRY and CDR2 is SYGVKD in the germline V gene. The CDR3 runs 14 residues. This chain's CDR3 is CAISVGAATGELFF. In DNA, the CDR3 is TGTGCCATCAGTGTAGGGGCGGCCACCGGAGAGCTGTTTTTT.

The chain combines TRBV6-1 with TRBJ2-7, with 7 bases identical to TRBD2. With 3 bases clipped from V and 1 base from J, the junction kept 9 bases outside the gene matches. CDR1 is MNHNS and CDR2 is SASEGT in the germline V gene. The CDR3 consists of 16 residues. The CDR3 loop reads CASSEGLTVASYEQYF. Written as DNA, the CDR3 is TGTGCCAGCAGTGAGGGACTAACAGTAGCTTCCTACGAGCAGTACTTC.